The source of this T cell receptor beta chain is a study of spatial heterogeneity in lung cancer. TCRdb re-called the 5' RACE reads through MiXCR, storing one row per CDR3 protein. The sample shows 600 to 800 distinct CDR3 sequences, roughly 71% of them seen only once. This sample's time point: blood at routine non-recurrence follow-up after resection. Concerning this clonotype: Since it is a stray read in a library aimed at alpha chains, this beta chain has a size that is not meaningful.

The CDR3 runs to 14 residues. The trim removed 2 bases at V and 3 bases at J, leaving 6 bases unmatched. The germline CDR1 and CDR2 sequences are DFQATT and SNEGSKA (reference sequence). This material consisted of PBMCs, taken at follow-up. The source of this sequence is a female donor with early-stage non-small cell lung cancer. The genes are TRBV20-1 and TRBJ2-7; 8 bases match TRBD1. CDR3: CSARKGTGDYEQYF. The CDR3, as DNA: TGCAGTGCTAGAAAAGGGACAGGAGACTACGAGCAGTACTTC.